The 9 T cell receptor beta chains listed next were all sequenced from one sample in a study of Tregs in tolerant kidney transplant recipients. Data came from immunoSEQ multiplex PCR; TCRdb stores just in-frame clones and leaves some out. The sample consists of over 50,000 clones, about four fifths of them appearing once. Sequenced input: CD4+ T cells from blood. These receptors were taken from a human donor in good health.

The chain recombines TRBV10-3 with TRBJ2-7; D gene uncertain. CDR1 ENHRY and CDR2 SYGVKD come from the germline V gene. There are 14 residues in the CDR3. V was trimmed by 6 bases and J by 0 bases, leaving 12 bases between them. The CDR3 loop is CAIRSDRNSYEQYF. The CDR3 DNA is TGTGCCATCAGATCGGACCGTAACTCCTACGAGCAGTACTTC.

The CDR3: CASSVLQNTEAFF. DNA of the CDR3: TGTGCCAGCAGTGTCCTACAGAACACTGAAGCTTTCTTT. The rearrangement links TRBV6-1 to TRBJ1-1; no clear D gene. V lost 4 bases and J lost 1, with 7 bases in between. This CDR3 contains 13 residues. Germline values: CDR1 MNHNS, CDR2 SASEGT.

The rearrangement uses TRBV7-2 and TRBJ2-7; D not certain. V was cut by 0 bases and J by 7 bases, with 10 bases left in between. The CDR3 runs 13 residues. Looked up from germline, CDR1 is SGHTA and CDR2 is FQGNSA. CDR3 residues: CASSLATLVEQYF. As DNA, the CDR3 is TGTGCCAGCAGCTTAGCCACCCTTGTGGAGCAGTACTTC.

V and J are TRBV15 and TRBJ2-1; D may match TRBD1 or TRBD2 (5 bases each). The V gene's germline CDR1 is LNHNV and CDR2 YYDKDF (reference sequence). Deletions cut 6 bases from V and 7 bases from J, with 19 bases between. The CDR3 runs 15 residues. The CDR3 spells CATRRSDSPGNEQFF. CDR3 DNA: TGTGCCACCAGGAGAAGCGACAGCCCGGGGAATGAGCAGTTCTTC.

The chain recombines TRBV11-1 with TRBJ2-5, with 7 bases matching TRBD2. The CDR3 sequence is 17 residues long. The V gene end was trimmed by 1 base and the J gene end by 1 base; junction bases not matched to a gene: 9. CDR1 and CDR2 from the germline V gene are SGHAT and FQDESV (reference sequence). Written as DNA, the CDR3 is TGTGCCAGCAGCTTAGTACGGGCACTAGCGACCCAAGAGACCCAGTACTTC. Amino acids: CASSLVRALATQETQYF.

The rearrangement joins TRBV5-5 to TRBJ2-5; no firm D call. The CDR3 covers 11 residues. With 0 bases removed from V and 5 bases from J, the gap between germline ends came to 2 bases. Germline V CDR1 and CDR2: SGHKS, YYEKEE (reference sequence). The CDR3 DNA is TGTGCCAGCAGCTTGGAGGAGACCCAGTACTTC. This encodes CASSLEETQYF.

The chain joins TRBV25-1 to TRBJ1-4; weak D call: TRBD1 (6 bases). There are 15 residues in the CDR3. CDR1 is MGHDK and CDR2 is SYGVNS in the germline V gene. V dropped 10 bases and J dropped 5 bases, with 20 bases sitting between them. The CDR3 spells CATQGRRGTNEKLFF. The CDR3 DNA follows: TGTGCCACCCAAGGGCGCAGGGGCACAAATGAAAAACTGTTTTTT. Combining the CDR3 with reference TRBV25-1 and TRBJ1-4 gives the whole variable domain EADIYQTPRYLVIGTGKKITLECSQTMGHDKMYWYQQDPGMELHLIHYSYGVNSTEKGDLSSESTVSRIRTEHFPLTLESARPSHTSQYLCATQGRRGTNEKLFFGSGTQLSVL.

This chain joins TRBV7-3 and TRBJ2-4; the match to TRBD1 covers 8 bases. Per the germline V gene, CDR1 is SGHTA and CDR2 is FQGTGA. V was pared by 5 bases and J by 7 bases, with 7 bases of the junction left unmatched. There are 14 residues in the CDR3. CDR3 coding DNA: TGTGCCAGCAGCCAGACAGGGGATTGGAACATTCAGTACTTC. Its protein is CASSQTGDWNIQYF. The entire variable domain, with the rest obtained from reference TRBV7-3 and TRBJ2-4, is as follows: GAGVSQTPSNKVTEKGKYVELRCDPISGHTALYWYRQSLGQGPEFLIYFQGTGAADDSGLPNDRFFAVRPEGSVSTLKIQRTERGDSAVYLCASSQTGDWNIQYFGAGTRLSVL.

This sequence joins TRBV7-2 and TRBJ2-3; no firm D call. This CDR3 has 12 residues. Germline V lookup: CDR1 SGHTA, CDR2 FQGNSA. V shed 0 bases and J shed 11 bases, with 9 bases lying between them. CDR3 sequence: CASSLALARQYF. CDR3 nucleotide sequence: TGTGCCAGCAGCTTAGCGTTGGCGAGGCAGTATTTT. The full variable domain, its missing parts supplied by reference TRBV7-2 and TRBJ2-3, is GAGVSQSPSNKVTEKGKDVELRCDPISGHTALYWYRQSLGQGLEFLIYFQGNSAPDKSGLPSDRFSAERTGGSVSTLTIQRTQQEDSAVYLCASSLALARQYFGPGTRLTVL.